This TCR beta chain was sequenced in a study of metastatic and nonmetastatic thyroid tumors. Study details: Repertoires were compared across blood and tumor or nodule tissue from malignant and benign thyroid patients. Study outcomes and limitations: For both blood and tumor, malignant thyroid tumors reportedly showed significantly higher TCR beta diversity than benign nodules did.

CDR1 and CDR2 (germline): MDHEN, SYDVKM. The CDR3 runs to 18 residues. V lost 5 bases to trimming and J lost 9 bases; unmatched junction nucleotides: 23. In the original analysis: What underpinned the distant-metastasis classifier for papillary thyroid cancer was the set of CDR3 differences across clinicopathological groups. TCRdb redid the clone calls on the PCR reads using MiXCR. What appears here as the V and J calls and clone size reflects TCRdb's work, not the paper's. The table lists approximately 32,000 clones, about a fifth of them singletons. This clone has more than one count but fewer than ten. Its antigen is not identified. Every patient underwent thyroid surgery untreated.

The V call is TRBV28, the J call TRBJ2-3; 7 nucleotides align to TRBD2. The sequence was collected from a male donor with papillary thyroid cancer or a benign thyroid nodule (not recorded which). Some clones in this sample may be carry-over from other donors' samples. The sequenced material came from tumor tissue. Written as DNA, the CDR3 is TGTGCCAGCAGTCCATTGTCTAGCGGCGCGCATGGGTATGGCACGCAGTATTTT. Translation gives CASSPLSSGAHGYGTQYF.